The present T cell receptor (beta chain) was sequenced within a study of blood T cell repertoires in COVID-19. Data came from immunoSEQ multiplex PCR; TCRdb stores just in-frame clones and leaves some out. The table shows approximately 100,000 clones, with roughly 85% occurring only once. V was shortened by 6 bases and J by 2 bases, with 14 bases between the two germline ends. The CDR3 is made up of 14 amino acids. In germline, CDR1 is MDHEN, CDR2 SYDVKM. This clone was observed many times. This clonotype originated in a human donor in a cohort sampled during active COVID-19. The gene calls are TRBV28 and TRBJ2-7; perhaps TRBD1 as D (6 bases). Material for sequencing was peripheral blood. The CDR3 region is CASSSGTRPYEQYF. The CDR3 DNA sequence: TGTGCCAGCAGCTCCGGGACAAGGCCCTACGAGCAGTACTTC.